These 14 T cell receptor beta chains came from one sample sequenced in a study of blood T cells in healthy people across ages. A second PCR, run for about 7 to 12 cycles, used a sample-barcoded 5' primer plus a J-beta primer mix. TCRdb called the 5' RACE reads again in MiXCR, with one record for every CDR3 protein. The data hold 550,000 to 600,000 distinct CDR3 sequences, with roughly 29% observed a single time. Sequenced: blood. The receptors were sampled from a woman in her seventies in good health.

The rearrangement uses TRBV7-9 and TRBJ2-5; D may be TRBD2 (6 bases). With 2 bases removed from V and 5 bases from J, the gap between germline ends came to 15 bases. Germline V gives CDR1 SEHNR, CDR2 FQNEAQ (reference sequence). The CDR3 has 15 amino acids. The CDR3 DNA reads TGTGCCAGCAGCTTAAGGGGAGGAGCAGACGAGACCCAGTACTTC. Encoded protein: CASSLRGGADETQYF.

Note on this clonotype: The junction shows a germline mismatch at one end, possibly a read error. V is TRBV4-3 and J is TRBJ1-1; unclear D gene. Germline V gene data show CDR1 as LGHNA and CDR2 as YSLEER. The CDR3 is 13 residues long. DNA of the CDR3: TGCGCCGGCAGCCAAGATACCGGGCGCGAAGCTTTCTTT. Translating it yields CAGSQDTGREAFF.

This clonotype has a single count. The gene calls are TRBV28 and TRBJ2-5; TRBD1 agrees at 8 bases. Trimming removed 3 bases from V and 5 bases from J; junction bases left unmatched: 8. The CDR3 length is 15 residues. Germline V gene data show CDR1 as MDHEN and CDR2 as SYDVKM. The CDR3 protein is CASSFSPGGAETQYF. CDR3 nucleotide sequence: TGTGCCAGCAGTTTTTCTCCAGGGGGCGCGGAGACCCAGTACTTC.

The V gene is TRBV19, the J gene TRBJ2-5; TRBD2 matches at 11 bases. The J call could be wrong; TRBJ2-7 is a better fit for the DNA end. The CDR3 totals 13 residues. Looked up from germline, CDR1 is LNHDA and CDR2 is SQIVND (reference sequence). The CDR3 region has the DNA TGTGCCAGTGGACTAGCGGGCTCCTACGAGCAGTACTTC. Protein sequence: CASGLAGSYEQYF.

This clonotype turned up a few times. J is TRBJ1-1 and V is TRBV7-2; D ambiguous. V lost 0 bases to trimming and J lost 6 bases, with 11 bases between them. The CDR3 extends over 14 amino acids. CDR1 is SGHTA and CDR2 is FQGNSA in the germline V gene. CDR3 loop: CASSLAPGISEAFF. CDR3 bases: TGTGCCAGCAGCTTAGCACCGGGGATCTCTGAAGCTTTCTTT. The whole variable domain, remainder taken from reference TRBV7-2 and TRBJ1-1, is GAGVSQSPSNKVTEKGKDVELRCDPISGHTALYWYRQSLGQGLEFLIYFQGNSAPDKSGLPSDRFSAERTGGSVSTLTIQRTQQEDSAVYLCASSLAPGISEAFFGQGTRLTVV.

This chain links TRBV6-5 with TRBJ2-2; D unclear. The V end was cut by 6 bases, the J end by 6 bases, with 8 bases between. CDR1 and CDR2 from the germline V gene are MNHEY and SVGAGI. CDR3 size: 12 residues. The CDR3 sequence is CASRGRSGELFF. CDR3 DNA sequence: TGTGCCAGCAGGGGTAGATCCGGGGAGCTGTTTTTT.

This clonotype was seen more than once but under ten times. Sequence at one end of the junction differs from germline and may be a read error. The chain has TRBV9 and TRBJ1-2; possibly TRBD1 for D (5 bases). Looked up from germline, CDR1 is SGDLS and CDR2 is YYNGEE. The CDR3 has 12 residues. CDR3 DNA sequence: TGTGCCGGCAGCGTAGAAACAGGAGGCTACACCTTC. Translated: CAGSVETGGYTF.

The rearrangement links TRBV7-2 to TRBJ2-7; D not resolved. The germline gives CDR1 SGHTA, CDR2 FQGNSA. Trimming stripped 2 bases from V and 2 bases from J, with 7 bases between. The CDR3 contains 13 residues. The CDR3 DNA sequence: TGTGCCAGCAGCTTATTCGCCCCCTACGAGCAGTACTTC. Its protein is CASSLFAPYEQYF.

CDR3: CASSFASGGTYEQYF. The CDR3 nucleotides are TGTGCCAGCAGCTTTGCTAGCGGGGGTACCTACGAGCAGTACTTC. The chain uses TRBV7-2 and TRBJ2-5; TRBD2 agrees at 10 bases. The J call may be incorrect, as the DNA end agrees better with TRBJ2-7. The germline V gene has CDR1 SGHTA and CDR2 FQGNSA. This CDR3 has 15 residues.

This chain joins TRBV7-2 and TRBJ2-1, with D perhaps matching TRBD2 (6 bases). The length of the CDR3 is 15 residues. Germline V CDR1 and CDR2: SGHTA, FQGNSA. V was shortened by 1 base and J by 4 bases, with 11 bases between the two germline ends. CDR3 residues: CASSLGGGNYNEQFF. The CDR3 DNA reads as TGTGCCAGCAGCTTAGGTGGGGGGAATTACAATGAGCAGTTCTTC.

This clonotype was detected only a few times. V gene TRBV19 combines with J gene TRBJ2-7; D is tentatively TRBD1 or TRBD2 (5 bases each). From germline, CDR1 is LNHDA and CDR2 SQIVND (reference sequence). The CDR3 is 14 residues long. Trimming shortened V by 4 bases and J by 2 bases, and 12 bases separated the two germline ends. In DNA, the CDR3 is TGTGCCAGTAGTACAGGGAGCCCTCCCTACGAGCAGTACTTC. Translated, it gives CASSTGSPPYEQYF.

As concerns this clonotype: At one end the junction does not follow the germline gene, possibly because of a read error. This sequence joins TRBV12-3 or TRBV12-4 and TRBJ1-3; the D is unclear. The CDR3 spans 13 residues. In nucleotides, the CDR3 is TGTGCCAGCCGGGAGTCTCCTGGAAACACCATATACTTT. Encoded protein: CASRESPGNTIYF.

Only a few counts were recorded for this clonotype. A read error may account for a junction end that differs from germline. This chain links TRBV20-1 with TRBJ2-5, with a possible D match to TRBD2 (7 bases). There are 13 residues in the CDR3. The germline gives CDR1 DFQATT, CDR2 SNEGSKA (reference sequence). The CDR3 DNA reads as TGCAGTGTAGGACCAGCGGGGAGGGGGACCCAGCACTTC. Its translation: CSVGPAGRGTQHF.

The V gene is TRBV4-3, the J gene TRBJ2-3; a weak D match, TRBD2 (6 bases). Deletions cut 2 bases from V and 10 bases from J, with 16 bases between. The CDR3 contains 14 residues. The germline gives CDR1 LGHNA, CDR2 YSLEER. Written as DNA, the CDR3 is TGCGCCAGCAGCCAAACGGGACTCCCGGATCCGCAGTATTTT. Residues: CASSQTGLPDPQYF.